The present T cell receptor (beta chain) was sequenced within a study of blood T cell repertoires in COVID-19. About the research overall: Sites in the United States, Italy and Spain provided acute and convalescent COVID-19 samples.

Cohorts were based on clinical histories the participants reported. By sample share, this clone is large. Clones were sequenced by immunoSEQ multiplex PCR, and TCRdb holds only the in-frame ones, with some missing. Counted here are under 350,000 clones, 86% occurring once; the ten biggest clones make up around 4.4%. The sample taken for sequencing was PBMCs or T cells enriched from blood (not recorded which). This TCR was recovered from a woman between 35 and 50 years old with acute COVID-19.

CDR3 residues: CASSSAPSGGEETQYF. The CDR3 nucleotides read TGTGCCAGCAGCTCCGCCCCTAGCGGGGGGGAAGAGACCCAGTACTTC. V and J are TRBV7-3 and TRBJ2-5, with 12 bases lining up with TRBD2. This CDR3 is built from 16 residues. The germline CDR1 and CDR2 sequences are SGHTA and FQGTGA. Trimming at V came to 4 bases and at J to 3 bases, leaving 6 bases not matched to a gene.